Presented here are 16 T cell receptor beta chains from one specimen sequenced in a study of cytotoxic CD8 clonotypes in ibrutinib-treated CLL (dated by TCRdb to the early 2020s). This sample's time point label indicates: approximately 25 months on ibrutinib. To prepare the library, the immunoSEQ multiplex PCR assay was applied. Here the immuneACCESS table is served through TCRdb, limited to in-frame sequences with V and J called. Missing clones are a known gap in these copies; in checked studies unresolved V genes cover under half, and the rest lacks a known reason. Across this sample there are roughly 180,000 clones, with 72% seen only once. Around 15% of the sample rests with the top ten. The input for sequencing was PBMCs, taken after 24 months of ibrutinib treatment. The receptor set was obtained from a human donor with chronic lymphocytic leukemia.

The chain joins TRBV7-9 to TRBJ2-1; TRBD2 agrees at 10 bases. The V segment lost 5 bases and the J segment 8 bases; nucleotides outside the gene matches: 9. Germline V CDR1 and CDR2: SEHNR, FQNEAQ (reference sequence). The CDR3 consists of 15 residues. This chain's CDR3 is CASSDLAGAFDEQFF. In nucleotides, the CDR3 is TGTGCCAGCAGCGATCTAGCGGGAGCTTTCGATGAGCAGTTCTTC.

The chain has TRBV4-2 and TRBJ2-3; D remains ambiguous. V was clipped by 3 bases and J by 4 bases, with 20 bases between them. The germline V gene encodes CDR1 LGHNA and CDR2 YNFKEQ. The CDR3 covers 17 residues. In nucleotides, the CDR3 is TGTGCCAGCAGCCAGGGCTCTCCCTTGGGGATTGCAGATACGCAGTATTTT. The encoded protein is CASSQGSPLGIADTQYF.

The genes are TRBV6-6 and TRBJ1-5; the D is unclear. The CDR3 consists of 13 residues. Germline CDR1 is MNHNY and CDR2 is SVGAGI (reference sequence). V lost 5 bases and J 3 bases, leaving 8 bases between the germline ends. The CDR3 nucleotides read TGTGCCAGCAGTGACGGTTTCAATCAGCCCCAGCATTTT. Its protein product is CASSDGFNQPQHF.

This clone was counted only a few times. The J gene is TRBJ2-5, the V gene TRBV11-2; D could derive from TRBD1 or TRBD2 (6 bases each). The V end was cut by 6 bases, the J end by 3 bases, with 14 bases between. The CDR3 covers 14 residues. CDR1 is SGHAT, CDR2 FQNNGV, per germline. In DNA, the CDR3 is TGTGCCAGCAGTCGAGCGAGGGGGGAAGAGACCCAGTACTTC. Its translation: CASSRARGEETQYF.

The V gene is TRBV2, the J gene TRBJ2-1; 11 bases are shared with TRBD2. The CDR3 totals 15 residues. V lost 2 bases and J lost 9; bases outside the gene matches: 6. Per germline, CDR1 SNHLY and CDR2 FYNNEI. CDR3 sequence: CASSESSGRAAEQFF. Written as DNA, the CDR3 is TGTGCCAGCAGTGAAAGTAGCGGGAGGGCCGCTGAGCAGTTCTTC.

This rearrangement joins TRBV10-3 to TRBJ1-2; D is undetermined. This CDR3 is 12 amino acids long. Trimming took 6 bases from V and 10 from J, leaving 15 bases between them. Germline V gene lookup returns CDR1 ENHRY and CDR2 SYGVKD. CDR3 coding DNA: TGTGCCATCAGCGATGGAGGTATAGACTACACCTTC. As protein: CAISDGGIDYTF.

On this clone: Other DNA sequences of this sample code for an identical CDR3. The rearrangement links TRBV18 to TRBJ2-5; D uncertain. Germline lookup yields CDR1 KGHSH and CDR2 LQKENI. V was shortened by 2 bases and J by 5 bases, with 3 bases between the two germline ends. The CDR3 contains 11 residues. The CDR3 nucleotides read TGTGCCAGCTCACCAGAGGAGACCCAGTACTTC. It codes for CASSPEETQYF.

The V and J genes are TRBV5-1 and TRBJ2-4; D might be TRBD2 (5 bases). The CDR3 sequence is 14 residues long. Germline lookup yields CDR1 SGHRS and CDR2 YFSETQ. V was shortened by 4 bases and J by 6 bases, with 14 bases between the two germline ends. The CDR3 is CASSEGVGRNIQYF. In nucleotides, the CDR3 is TGCGCCAGCAGCGAGGGAGTTGGTAGAAACATTCAGTACTTC.

The chain uses TRBV5-4 and TRBJ2-5, with 8 bases matching TRBD1. V shed 3 bases and J 5 bases; nucleotides not matched to a gene: 15. Germline CDR1 and CDR2: SGHNT and YYREEE (reference sequence). The CDR3 is made up of 17 amino acids. CDR3 DNA: TGTGCCAGCAGCTGGGTCCCGGGACAGGTGGATTCTGAGACCCAGTACTTC. It translates to CASSWVPGQVDSETQYF. The whole variable domain, remainder taken from reference TRBV5-4 and TRBJ2-5, is ETGVTQSPTHLIKTRGQQVTLRCSSQSGHNTVSWYQQALGQGPQFIFQYYREEENGRGNFPPRFSGLQFPNYSSELNVNALELDDSALYLCASSWVPGQVDSETQYFGPGTRLLVL.

This clone came up a few times. The chain carries TRBV7-6 and TRBJ2-7; D not certain. V shed 8 bases and J shed 7 bases, with 15 bases lying between them. Germline V CDR1 and CDR2: SGHVS, FNYEAQ. This CDR3 is 12 amino acids long. As DNA, the CDR3 is TGTGCCAGCCAAGGAATAGCCAGGGAGCAGTACTTC. Protein: CASQGIAREQYF.

The V gene is TRBV9, the J gene TRBJ1-6; D is unresolved. The CDR3 is 14 amino acids. V was cut by 0 bases and J by 8 bases, with 9 bases left in between. Germline assignment: CDR1 SGDLS and CDR2 YYNGEE. The CDR3 nucleotides read TGTGCCAGCAGCGTAGAATCACGTGATTCACCCCTCCACTTT. This sequence encodes CASSVESRDSPLHF.

V and J are TRBV5-4 and TRBJ1-1; 7 positions agree with TRBD1. The CDR3 is made up of 14 amino acids. Trimming removed 3 bases from V and 0 bases from J; junction bases left unmatched: 2. Germline CDR1 and CDR2: SGHNT and YYREEE (reference sequence). CDR3 nucleotide sequence: TGTGCCAGCAGCTCGGGACAGTTGAACACTGAAGCTTTCTTT. Encoded protein: CASSSGQLNTEAFF. The full variable domain, its missing parts supplied by reference TRBV5-4 and TRBJ1-1, is ETGVTQSPTHLIKTRGQQVTLRCSSQSGHNTVSWYQQALGQGPQFIFQYYREEENGRGNFPPRFSGLQFPNYSSELNVNALELDDSALYLCASSSGQLNTEAFFGQGTRLTVV.

As concerns this clone: This sample includes further DNA sequences coding for the same CDR3. The V and J genes are TRBV9 and TRBJ2-7; perhaps TRBD1 as D (5 bases). Looked up from germline, CDR1 is SGDLS and CDR2 is YYNGEE. This CDR3 has 11 amino acids. Trimming took 2 bases from V and 7 from J, leaving 7 bases between them. This CDR3 is CASSVGREQYF. As DNA, the CDR3 is TGTGCCAGCAGCGTGGGGCGGGAGCAGTACTTC. The whole variable domain, filled in from reference TRBV9 and TRBJ2-7, reads DSGVTQTPKHLITATGQRVTLRCSPRSGDLSVYWYQQSLDQGLQFLIQYYNGEERAKGNILERFSAQQFPDLHSELNLSSLELGDSALYFCASSVGREQYFGPGTRLTVT.

V usage is TRBV4-1 and J usage is TRBJ2-5, with a weak D call TRBD1 (6 bases). The CDR3 loop spans 15 amino acids. In germline, CDR1 is MGHRA, CDR2 YSYEKL. Trimming stripped 3 bases from V and 1 base from J, with 12 bases between. CDR3 amino acids: CASSHRRGSQETQYF. CDR3 nucleotide sequence: TGCGCCAGCAGCCACCGCAGGGGTTCCCAAGAGACCCAGTACTTC.

J is TRBJ2-5 and V is TRBV7-8; 7 nucleotides align to TRBD1. The germline CDR1 and CDR2 sequences are SGHVS and FQNEAQ. The CDR3 sequence is 15 residues long. V gave up 5 bases and J gave up 0 bases; unmatched junction bases: 6. This chain's CDR3 is CASSPRQGYQETQYF. CDR3 sequence (DNA): TGTGCCAGCAGCCCTCGACAGGGATACCAAGAGACCCAGTACTTC.

This clone appeared once. The rearrangement uses TRBV18 and TRBJ1-2, with TRBD1 matching over 9 bases. The CDR3 has 19 residues. CDR1 and CDR2 (germline): KGHSH, LQKENI. V trimming: 1 base; J trimming: 0 bases; junction bases outside the gene matches: 12. The CDR3, as DNA: TGTGCCAGCTCACCACTGGGGATATCGGGACAGGGTTCTAACTATGGCTACACCTTC. Protein sequence: CASSPLGISGQGSNYGYTF.